These 19 T cell receptor beta chains were sequenced from one sample in a study of cytomegalovirus exposure and HLA in healthy donors. The protocol was immunoSEQ multiplex PCR, while the TCRdb copy is restricted to in-frame clones and leaves out a portion. The sample shows roughly 150,000 clones, about 88% of them seen only once. The sample consisted of PBMCs. The receptor source for this set is a man between 18 and 35 years old in good health and CMV-seronegative.

The chain couples TRBV5-8 to TRBJ1-1; 7 bases match TRBD1. Germline V gene data show CDR1 as SGHTS and CDR2 as YDEGEE. CDR3 size: 16 residues. Unmatched junction bases numbered 10, after V lost 5 bases and J lost 0 bases. CDR3 residues: CASRLRTGTVNTEAFF. CDR3 bases: TGTGCCAGCAGGCTCAGGACTGGGACAGTGAACACTGAAGCTTTCTTT.

The V and J genes are TRBV19 and TRBJ1-2; 7 bases align to TRBD1. Looked up from germline, CDR1 is LNHDA and CDR2 is SQIVND (reference sequence). Unmatched junction bases numbered 9, after V lost 4 bases and J lost 4 bases. The length of the CDR3 is 15 residues. The CDR3 spells CASSTDRDGLYGYTF. In nucleotides, the CDR3 is TGTGCCAGTAGTACCGACAGGGATGGACTCTATGGCTACACCTTC.

CDR3 protein: CASSQSTDTQYF. The CDR3 DNA reads as TGCGCCAGCAGCCAAAGCACAGATACGCAGTATTTT. The rearrangement links TRBV5-1 to TRBJ2-3; D is unresolved. CDR3 length equals 12 residues. The germline CDR1 and CDR2 sequences are SGHRS and YFSETQ. V was shortened by 4 bases and J by 0 bases, with 3 bases between the two germline ends.

The chain combines TRBV18 with TRBJ2-1, with a possible D match to TRBD1 (6 bases). This CDR3 has 15 amino acids. The germline CDR1 and CDR2 sequences are KGHSH and LQKENI. The V and J ends lost 3 bases and 7 bases respectively, with 16 bases between them. Written as DNA, the CDR3 is TGTGCCAGCTCACCCGGACACAGGGTTGCAAATGAGCAGTTCTTC. Residues: CASSPGHRVANEQFF.

J is TRBJ1-1 and V is TRBV5-1; 9 nucleotides align to TRBD1. Per germline, CDR1 SGHRS and CDR2 YFSETQ. V lost 4 bases, J lost 3 bases, and 13 bases stayed unmatched. CDR3 length: 17 residues. The CDR3 loop is CASSATGGAGRHTEAFF. The CDR3 nucleotides read TGCGCCAGCAGCGCTACAGGGGGCGCGGGAAGGCACACTGAAGCTTTCTTT.

A single count supports this clone. The chain carries TRBV4-2 and TRBJ1-1; perhaps TRBD1 as D (6 bases). The germline V and J ends were trimmed by 1 base and 4 bases, with 13 bases remaining between them. This CDR3 has 15 residues. Germline CDR1 reads LGHNA; CDR2 reads YNFKEQ. CDR3 DNA sequence: TGTGCCAGCAGCCAAGCTACAGGGTCGGCCACTGAAGCTTTCTTT. Encoded protein: CASSQATGSATEAFF.

The chain combines TRBV7-9 with TRBJ1-1; D possibly corresponds to TRBD1 (5 bases). Trimming took off 5 bases at V and 4 bases at J, with 11 bases between the two ends. The germline V gene has CDR1 SEHNR and CDR2 FQNEAQ (reference sequence). This CDR3 contains 13 residues. CDR3 coding DNA: TGTGCCAGCAGCAGGGGATCTCTCACTGAAGCTTTCTTT. Its protein product is CASSRGSLTEAFF.

CDR3 nucleotide sequence: TGTGCCAGCAGCTTAGGATGGAGTTTCAATGAGCAGTTCTTC. Encoded protein: CASSLGWSFNEQFF. The chain carries TRBV11-1 and TRBJ2-1; no firm D call. Trimming removed 1 base from V and 6 bases from J, with 10 bases in between. Germline loops: CDR1 SGHAT, CDR2 FQDESV (reference sequence). The CDR3 totals 14 residues.

The chain couples TRBV6-5 to TRBJ2-7; TRBD1 is a possible D gene (5 bases). V dropped 5 bases and J dropped 5 bases, with 16 bases sitting between them. The CDR3 has 14 amino acids. CDR1 is MNHEY, CDR2 SVGAGI, per germline. Written as DNA, the CDR3 is TGTGCCAGCAGTGCCGCCCGGACGGACAACGAGCAGTACTTC. Encoded protein: CASSAARTDNEQYF.

V usage is TRBV18 and J usage is TRBJ1-1; D gene uncertain. Trimming shortened V by 6 bases and J by 11 bases, and 19 bases separated the two germline ends. The CDR3 loop spans 13 amino acids. Germline V gene sequence: CDR1 KGHSH, CDR2 LQKENI. The CDR3 sequence: CASSPDTFGNAFF. CDR3 bases: TGTGCCAGCTCCCCCGACACTTTCGGAAATGCTTTCTTT.

The chain uses TRBV11-2 and TRBJ2-1; 11 bases are a match to TRBD2. The germline CDR1 and CDR2 sequences are SGHAT and FQNNGV. The ends lost 5 bases at V and 6 bases at J; junction bases unmatched: 9. This CDR3 is built from 16 residues. CDR3 bases: TGTGCCAGCAGCACCCAACTAGCGGGGGAGGGCAATGAGCAGTTCTTC. Translated: CASSTQLAGEGNEQFF. The variable domain in full, completed from reference TRBV11-2 and TRBJ2-1, reads EAGVAQSPRYKIIEKRQSVAFWCNPISGHATLYWYQQILGQGPKLLIQFQNNGVVDDSQLPKDRFSAERLKGVDSTLKIQPAKLEDSAVYLCASSTQLAGEGNEQFFGPGTRLTVL.

The V gene is TRBV28, the J gene TRBJ1-6, with D possibly matching TRBD1 (5 bases). V was pared by 5 bases and J by 5 bases, with 13 bases between. The germline V gene has CDR1 MDHEN and CDR2 SYDVKM. The CDR3 is 15 amino acids. This CDR3 is CASSPGHSNNSPLHF. The DNA for the CDR3 is TGTGCCAGCAGTCCCGGACACTCTAATAATTCACCCCTCCACTTT.

Relative to its sample, this clone is medium-sized (0.01 to 0.1%). The V gene is TRBV19, the J gene TRBJ1-1; D remains ambiguous. This CDR3 is 13 amino acids long. Germline CDR1 is LNHDA and CDR2 is SQIVND (reference sequence). Trimming pared 5 bases from V and 5 bases from J, leaving 12 bases between. CDR3 in amino acids: CASSYRRRTEAFF. CDR3 coding DNA: TGTGCCAGTAGTTACAGAAGGAGGACTGAAGCTTTCTTT.

V and J are TRBV4-2 and TRBJ2-7; 12 bases agree with TRBD2. This CDR3 has 17 amino acids. CDR1 LGHNA and CDR2 YNFKEQ come from the germline V gene. Trimming removed 2 bases from V and 7 bases from J; junction bases left unmatched: 12. The CDR3 DNA sequence: TGTGCCAGCAGCCAATCGGGACTAGCGGGCCCTTACAAGGAGCAGTACTTC. This encodes CASSQSGLAGPYKEQYF.

The V and J genes are TRBV27 and TRBJ2-1, with 12 bases aligning to TRBD2. Germline assignment: CDR1 MNHEY and CDR2 SMNVEV (reference sequence). V shed 7 bases and J 6 bases; nucleotides not matched to a gene: 19. The CDR3 is made up of 19 amino acids. The CDR3 coding sequence is TGTGCCAGCACCCTGCTAAGGACTAGCGGGAACGCTCTAGGCAATGAGCAGTTCTTC. Translating it yields CASTLLRTSGNALGNEQFF.

This clone is a singleton in its sample. J is TRBJ1-6 and V is TRBV13; 8 nucleotides line up with TRBD1. Trimming took 5 bases from V and 10 from J; bases not matched to a gene: 7. This CDR3 has 14 amino acids. The germline gives CDR1 PRHDT, CDR2 FYEKMQ (reference sequence). The CDR3 sequence is CASSPGQGGSPLHF. The DNA of the CDR3 is TGTGCCAGCAGCCCCGGACAGGGAGGGTCACCCCTCCACTTT.

The chain is built from TRBV9 and TRBJ2-3; 9 bases agree with TRBD2. The germline V gene has CDR1 SGDLS and CDR2 YYNGEE. This CDR3 has 17 amino acids. With 0 bases clipped from V and 3 bases from J, the junction kept 8 bases outside the gene matches. The CDR3 is CASSVGHEGLATDTQYF. The DNA of the CDR3 is TGTGCCAGCAGCGTAGGTCACGAGGGACTAGCAACAGATACGCAGTATTTT.

The CDR3 sequence is CASSAQGTTNEKLFF. CDR3 in DNA: TGTGCCAGTAGTGCCCAGGGGACAACTAATGAAAAACTGTTTTTT. This rearrangement joins TRBV19 to TRBJ1-4, with a weak D call TRBD1 (6 bases). Germline values: CDR1 LNHDA, CDR2 SQIVND (reference sequence). The CDR3 consists of 15 residues. V was cut by 5 bases and J by 0 bases, with 10 bases left in between.

V usage is TRBV11-2 and J usage is TRBJ2-2; TRBD1 matches 7 bases. The V gene's germline CDR1 is SGHAT and CDR2 FQNNGV. CDR3 length: 13 residues. The ends lost 7 bases at V and 5 bases at J; junction bases unmatched: 4. In DNA, the CDR3 is TGTGCCAGCAACAGGGGCTTGACCGGGGAGCTGTTTTTT. Protein product: CASNRGLTGELFF.